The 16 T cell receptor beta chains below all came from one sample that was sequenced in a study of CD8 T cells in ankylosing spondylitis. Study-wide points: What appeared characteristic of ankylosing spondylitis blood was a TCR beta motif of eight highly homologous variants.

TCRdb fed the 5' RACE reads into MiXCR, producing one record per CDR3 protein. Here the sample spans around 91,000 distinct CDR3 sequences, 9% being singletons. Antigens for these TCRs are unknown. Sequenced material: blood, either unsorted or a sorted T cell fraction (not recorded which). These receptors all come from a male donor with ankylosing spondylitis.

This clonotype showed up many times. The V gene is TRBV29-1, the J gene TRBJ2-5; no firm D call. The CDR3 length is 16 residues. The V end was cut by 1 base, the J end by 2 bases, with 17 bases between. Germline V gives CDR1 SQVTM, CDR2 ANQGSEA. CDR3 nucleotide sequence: TGCAGCGTTGAAGGTATCGAGGAGAACCCTCAAGAGACCCAGTACTTC. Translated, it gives CSVEGIEENPQETQYF.

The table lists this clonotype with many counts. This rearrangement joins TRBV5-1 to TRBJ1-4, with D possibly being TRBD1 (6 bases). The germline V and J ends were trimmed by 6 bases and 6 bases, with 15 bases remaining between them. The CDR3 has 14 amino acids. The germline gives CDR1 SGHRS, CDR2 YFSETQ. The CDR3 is CASTNDRPDEKLFF. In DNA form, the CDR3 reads TGCGCCAGCACCAACGACAGGCCGGATGAAAAACTGTTTTTT.

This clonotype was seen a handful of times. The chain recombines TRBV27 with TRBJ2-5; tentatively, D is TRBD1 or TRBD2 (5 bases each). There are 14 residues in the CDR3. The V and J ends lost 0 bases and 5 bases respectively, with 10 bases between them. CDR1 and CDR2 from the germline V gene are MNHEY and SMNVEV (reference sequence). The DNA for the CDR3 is TGTGCCAGCAGTTTATCGATGGGGGTGGAGACCCAGTACTTC. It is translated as CASSLSMGVETQYF.

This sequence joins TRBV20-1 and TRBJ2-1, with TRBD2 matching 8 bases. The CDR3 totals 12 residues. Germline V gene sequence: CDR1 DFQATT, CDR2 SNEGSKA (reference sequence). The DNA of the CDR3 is TGCAGCATCGGGAGGGACTACAATGAGCAGTTCTTC. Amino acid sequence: CSIGRDYNEQFF.

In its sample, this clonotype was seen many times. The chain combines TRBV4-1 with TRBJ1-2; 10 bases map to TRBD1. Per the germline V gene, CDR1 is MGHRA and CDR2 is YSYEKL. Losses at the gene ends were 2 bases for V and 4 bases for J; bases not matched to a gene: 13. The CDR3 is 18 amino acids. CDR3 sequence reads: CASSQTGTGANTIYGYTF. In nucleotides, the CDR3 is TGCGCCAGCAGCCAAACAGGGACAGGGGCGAATACTATCTATGGCTACACCTTC.

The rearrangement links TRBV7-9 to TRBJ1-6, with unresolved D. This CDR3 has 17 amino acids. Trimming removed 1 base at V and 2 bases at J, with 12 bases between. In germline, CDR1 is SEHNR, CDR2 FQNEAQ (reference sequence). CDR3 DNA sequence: TGTGCCAGCAGCTTAGGGGGAGGACCCCCCTATAATTCACCCCTCCACTTT. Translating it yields CASSLGGGPPYNSPLHF.

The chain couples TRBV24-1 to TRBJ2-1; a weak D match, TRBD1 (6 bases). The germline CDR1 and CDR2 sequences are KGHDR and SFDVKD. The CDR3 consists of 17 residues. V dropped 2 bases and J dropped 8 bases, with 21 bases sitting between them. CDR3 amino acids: CATSDWNRDTSRDEQFF. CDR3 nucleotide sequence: TGTGCCACCAGTGATTGGAACCGGGACACGTCCCGAGATGAGCAGTTCTTC.

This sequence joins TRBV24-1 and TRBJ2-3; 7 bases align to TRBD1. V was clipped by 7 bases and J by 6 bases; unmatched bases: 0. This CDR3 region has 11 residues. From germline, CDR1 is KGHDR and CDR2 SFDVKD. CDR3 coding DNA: TGTGCCACCAGGACAGGGGATACGCAGTATTTT. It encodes CATRTGDTQYF.

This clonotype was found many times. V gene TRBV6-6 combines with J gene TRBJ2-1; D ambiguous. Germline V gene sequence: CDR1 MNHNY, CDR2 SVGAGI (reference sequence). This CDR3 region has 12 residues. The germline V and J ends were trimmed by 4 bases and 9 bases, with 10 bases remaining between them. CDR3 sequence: CASSSDGCEQFF. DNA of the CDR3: TGTGCCAGCAGTTCGGACGGATGTGAGCAGTTCTTC.

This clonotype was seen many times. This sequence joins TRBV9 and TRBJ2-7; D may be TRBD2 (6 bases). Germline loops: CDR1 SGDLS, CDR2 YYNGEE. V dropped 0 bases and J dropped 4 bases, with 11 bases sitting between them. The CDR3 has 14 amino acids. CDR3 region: CASSVGWSGYEQYF. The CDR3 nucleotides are TGTGCCAGCAGCGTAGGCTGGAGCGGGTACGAGCAGTACTTC.

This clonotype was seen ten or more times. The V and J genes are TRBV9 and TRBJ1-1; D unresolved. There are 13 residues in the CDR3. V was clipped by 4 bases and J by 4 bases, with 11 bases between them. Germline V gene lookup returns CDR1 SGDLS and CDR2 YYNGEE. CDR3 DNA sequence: TGTGCCAGCAGCCCGCTAACGGGCACTGAAGCTTTCTTT. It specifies CASSPLTGTEAFF.

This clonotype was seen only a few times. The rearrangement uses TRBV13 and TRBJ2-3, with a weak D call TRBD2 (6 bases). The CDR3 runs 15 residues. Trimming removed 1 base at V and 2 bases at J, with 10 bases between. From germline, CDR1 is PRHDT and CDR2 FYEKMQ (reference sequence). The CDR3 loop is CASSLAGADTDTQYF. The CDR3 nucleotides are TGTGCCAGCAGCTTAGCGGGAGCGGACACAGATACGCAGTATTTT.

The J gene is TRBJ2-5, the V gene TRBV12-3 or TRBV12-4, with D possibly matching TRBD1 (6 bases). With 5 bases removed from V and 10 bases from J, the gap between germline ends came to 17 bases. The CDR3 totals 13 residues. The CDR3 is CASSPDPRDNQYF. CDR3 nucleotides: TGTGCCAGCAGTCCGGACCCCAGGGACAACCAGTACTTC.

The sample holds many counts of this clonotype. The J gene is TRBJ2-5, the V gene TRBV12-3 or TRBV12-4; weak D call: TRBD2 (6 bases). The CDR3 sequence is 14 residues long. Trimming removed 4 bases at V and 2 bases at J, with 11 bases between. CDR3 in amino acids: CASSYAGSQETQYF. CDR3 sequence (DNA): TGTGCCAGCAGTTATGCCGGGAGTCAAGAGACCCAGTACTTC.

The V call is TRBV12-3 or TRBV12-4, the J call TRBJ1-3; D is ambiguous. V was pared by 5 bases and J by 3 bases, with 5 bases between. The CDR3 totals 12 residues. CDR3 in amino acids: CASSGDGNTIYF. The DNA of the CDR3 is TGTGCCAGCAGTGGAGATGGAAACACCATATATTTT.

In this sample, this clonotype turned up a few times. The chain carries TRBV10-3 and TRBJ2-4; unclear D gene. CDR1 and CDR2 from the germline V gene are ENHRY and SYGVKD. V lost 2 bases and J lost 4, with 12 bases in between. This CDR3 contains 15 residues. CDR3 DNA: TGTGCCATCAGTGAGCCCTCTCTAGATAAAAACATTCAGTACTTC. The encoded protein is CAISEPSLDKNIQYF.